The clone carrying this T cell receptor (beta chain) was seen once. V lost 3 bases to trimming and J lost 2 bases, with 10 bases between them. Germline V gives CDR1 DFQATT, CDR2 SNEGSKA (reference sequence). The CDR3 covers 13 residues. TCRdb keeps only in-frame clones here, not all; method: immunoSEQ multiplex PCR. The data contain roughly 160,000 clones, 80% to 85% of them singletons. The record originates from a study of blood T cell repertoires in COVID-19. Study in general: Samples taken during acute and convalescent COVID-19 were collected in the United States, Italy and Spain.

The receptor was derived from a woman aged 55-70 years with acute or convalescent COVID-19. Sequenced material: peripheral blood. The chain recombines TRBV20-1 with TRBJ1-2; no clear D. CDR3 in DNA: TGCAGTGCTAGTGGAGGAGGGAACTATGGCTACACCTTC. This codes for CSASGGGNYGYTF.